A selection of T cell receptor beta chains follows, all from one sample in a study of blood T cell repertoires in COVID-19. Profiled with immunoSEQ multiplex PCR; TCRdb holds only in-frame clones, not every one. Of about 77,000 clones listed, around three quarters are singletons. Sequencing used peripheral blood. These receptor sequences come from a woman aged 70-85 years with acute or convalescent COVID-19. The CDR3 runs from the conserved cysteine through the conserved F or W. A D gene is named only where the DNA matches it firmly.

CDR3aa	j_gene	d_gene	v_gene
CASSFNLGANRVGNTIYF	TRBJ1-3	NA	TRBV13
CASSFGGIPLHF	TRBJ1-6	NA	TRBV27
CASRVTGDTEAFF	TRBJ1-1	TRBD1	TRBV19
CASSPGVTASPLHF	TRBJ1-6	NA	TRBV7-2
CASSVEGVRNQPQHF	TRBJ1-5	NA	TRBV9
CASSLGTGGEGGYTF	TRBJ1-2	TRBD1	TRBV7-9
CASSPTGGNYGYTF	TRBJ1-2	TRBD1	TRBV5-1
CSVIQGASTEAFF	TRBJ1-1	TRBD1	TRBV29-1
CASSSPIGRTGGQEQYF	TRBJ2-7	NA	TRBV5-1
CASSLGQGASYEQYF	TRBJ2-7	TRBD1	TRBV5-4
CASSAFSGSTDTQYF	TRBJ2-3	NA	TRBV9
CASSGSGGITDTQYF	TRBJ2-3	TRBD2	TRBV7-6
CASSLRLDSGGGLAKNIQYF	TRBJ2-4	TRBD2	TRBV4-1
CASSDSLSYEQYF	TRBJ2-7	NA	TRBV5-1
CASSLTGGRSNQPQHF	TRBJ1-5	TRBD1	TRBV19
CASSFYTGFSGNTIYF	TRBJ1-3	NA	TRBV5-6
CASSLKGQGDQPQHF	TRBJ1-5	NA	TRBV3-1/TRBV3-2
CASSLGQVVGNTIYF	TRBJ1-3	NA	TRBV5-1
CASSENVDRGLYGYTF	TRBJ1-2	TRBD1	TRBV6-4
CASSRRVESINEKLFF	TRBJ1-4	NA	TRBV7-9
CASSILDRENEKLFF	TRBJ1-4	TRBD1	TRBV5-6
CASSPAGSSNYGYTF	TRBJ1-2	NA	TRBV4-3
CASSVGGGIPLETQYF	TRBJ2-5	TRBD2	TRBV9
CASSSGTRATGELFF	TRBJ2-2	TRBD2	TRBV7-9
CASSYSGVDRGLGTEAFF	TRBJ1-1	TRBD1	TRBV6-2/TRBV6-3
CASSSQGYGANVLTF	TRBJ2-6	NA	TRBV19
CATRVKLDGELFF	TRBJ2-2	NA	TRBV12-3/TRBV12-4
CASSAEQETQYF	TRBJ2-5	NA	TRBV2
CASSPLGGQGFGKLFF	TRBJ1-4	TRBD1	TRBV3-1/TRBV3-2
CASSTDISYEQYF	TRBJ2-7	NA	TRBV19
CASSLQGNTEAFF	TRBJ1-1	NA	TRBV12-3/TRBV12-4
CASSPFAPEGGYTF	TRBJ1-2	NA	TRBV7-9
CASSRTGGNTEAFF	TRBJ1-1	TRBD1	TRBV11-2
CASSLFRASTGELFF	TRBJ2-2	NA	TRBV27
CASSPQGLYGYTF	TRBJ1-2	NA	TRBV18
CASSDPPSPEGQGYGYTF	TRBJ1-2	TRBD1	TRBV6-4
CSGQGPRGETQYF	TRBJ2-5	NA	TRBV29-1
CATSDARTLSRELFF	TRBJ2-2	NA	TRBV24-1
CASSQLGQGNTEAFF	TRBJ1-1	TRBD1	TRBV14
CASTHRTANTEAFF	TRBJ1-1	NA	TRBV6-5
CASSPTDRDSNEQFF	TRBJ2-1	TRBD1	TRBV11-3
CASSQGGRTDTQYF	TRBJ2-3	NA	TRBV4-2
CASQPTGTTPSPSNQPQHF	TRBJ1-5	NA	TRBV10-1
CASSLSARGKTEAFF	TRBJ1-1	TRBD1	TRBV27
CASSLISTEAFF	TRBJ1-1	NA	TRBV12-3/TRBV12-4
CASSATSGGALTGELFF	TRBJ2-2	TRBD2	TRBV6-2/TRBV6-3
CASSLDRLAVERAAYEQYF	TRBJ2-7	NA	TRBV11-3